A selection of T cell receptor beta chains follows, all from one sample in a study of blood T cells in healthy people across ages. One entry per CDR3 protein results from TCRdb running MiXCR on the 5' RACE reads. The data hold roughly 800,000 distinct CDR3 sequences, with 58% observed a single time. Sequencing was carried out using blood. Receptors were obtained from a man aged 25 to 40 in good health. CDR3s include the opening cysteine and the closing phenylalanine or tryptophan. D genes are given only for firm matches. Where a row states a size, it is once, few, many or the class of an expanded clone; other rows omit it.

CDR3 protein: CASSFNVGKQETQYF
CDR3 DNA: TGCGCCAGCAGCTTTAATGTAGGGAAACAAGAGACCCAGTACTTC
J gene: TRBJ2-5
V gene: TRBV5-1
D gene: NA
clone size: few

CDR3 protein: CASSPRGGPMNTEAFF
CDR3 DNA: TGTGCCAGCAGCCCGAGGGGCGGACCTATGAACACTGAAGCTTTCTTT
J gene: TRBJ1-1
V gene: TRBV7-9
D gene: NA
clone size: NA

CDR3 protein: CASREGTGRYNEQFF
CDR3 DNA: TGTGCCAGCAGAGAAGGGACAGGGAGATACAATGAGCAGTTCTTC
J gene: TRBJ2-1
V gene: TRBV2
D gene: TRBD1
clone size: NA

CDR3 protein: CASSGHDSPLHF
CDR3 DNA: TGTGCCAGCAGTGGGCACGATTCACCCCTCCACTTT
J gene: TRBJ1-6
V gene: TRBV12-3/TRBV12-4
D gene: NA
clone size: NA

CDR3 protein: CASSDLAGEQFF
CDR3 DNA: TGTGCCAGCAGTGATTTAGCCGGGGAGCAGTTCTTC
J gene: TRBJ2-1
V gene: TRBV2
D gene: NA
clone size: once

CDR3 protein: CSVGGRQETQYF
CDR3 DNA: TGCAGCGTTGGCGGCAGGCAAGAGACCCAGTACTTC
J gene: TRBJ2-5
V gene: TRBV29-1
D gene: NA
clone size: few

CDR3 protein: CATRGFGTGRVYEQYF
CDR3 DNA: TGTGCCACCCGGGGTTTCGGGACAGGGAGAGTCTACGAGCAGTACTTC
J gene: TRBJ2-7
V gene: TRBV15
D gene: TRBD1
clone size: NA

CDR3 protein: CSAVLPDTQYF
CDR3 DNA: TGCAGTGCCGTTCTACCGGATACGCAGTATTTT
J gene: TRBJ2-3
V gene: TRBV20-1
D gene: NA
clone size: few

CDR3 protein: CSARVGDPQETQYF
CDR3 DNA: TGCAGTGCTAGAGTGGGGGATCCACAAGAGACCCAGTACTTC
J gene: TRBJ2-5
V gene: TRBV20-1
D gene: NA
clone size: NA

CDR3 protein: CAIGSQESYEQYF
CDR3 DNA: TGTGCCATCGGTTCCCAGGAATCCTACGAGCAGTACTTC
J gene: TRBJ2-7
V gene: TRBV10-3
D gene: NA
clone size: few

CDR3 protein: CASSILPRGGETQYF
CDR3 DNA: TGTGCCAGCAGCATCCTCCCCCGGGGAGGGGAGACCCAGTACTTC
J gene: TRBJ2-5
V gene: TRBV7-8
D gene: TRBD2
clone size: few

CDR3 protein: CASSLAVGRSNEQFF
CDR3 DNA: TGTGCCAGCAGCTTGGCGGTGGGACGGAGCAATGAGCAGTTCTTC
J gene: TRBJ2-1
V gene: TRBV5-8
D gene: NA
clone size: NA

CDR3 protein: CASSLMRNEQFF
CDR3 DNA: TGTGCCAGCAGCTTAATGCGCAATGAGCAGTTCTTC
J gene: TRBJ2-1
V gene: TRBV11-2
D gene: NA
clone size: NA

CDR3 protein: CASPSPNQPQHF
CDR3 DNA: TGTGCCAGCCCATCGCCCAATCAGCCCCAGCATTTT
J gene: TRBJ1-5
V gene: TRBV28
D gene: NA
clone size: once